These 5 T cell receptor beta chains came from one sample sequenced in a study of beta chain features in type 1 diabetes (dated by TCRdb to 2017 to 2018). Libraries were built with the immunoSEQ multiplex PCR assay. The entire isolated RNA was reverse transcribed using the High Capacity cDNA Reverse Transcription Kit, and thus expressed TCRB transcripts were sequenced. The clones in this table, taken by TCRdb from immuneACCESS, are in-frame only. Not every clone is retained; where verified, under half of the shortfall comes from an unresolved V gene, and the cause of the rest is unknown. Within this sample are 400,000 to 600,000 clones, with 30% of them counted one time only. Clones ranked in the top ten supply around 0.065% of the sample. What was sequenced was naive CD4+ T cells from blood. The meaning of the sample's cell subset or site label: true naive CD4+ T cells. Source of these receptors: a man in his late teens or twenties in good health.

The chain employs TRBV7-9 and TRBJ1-1, with D hard to call. Looked up from germline, CDR1 is SEHNR and CDR2 is FQNEAQ (reference sequence). The CDR3 is 16 residues long. V lost 2 bases, J lost 1 base, and 14 bases lay in between. The CDR3 DNA is TGTGCCAGCAGCTTATTATACCCGGGAAAGAACACTGAAGCTTTCTTT. Residues: CASSLLYPGKNTEAFF.

This chain links TRBV30 with TRBJ1-3; D is unresolved. The germline V gene has CDR1 GTSNPN and CDR2 SVGIG (reference sequence). This CDR3 has 14 residues. The V gene lost 4 bases and the J gene lost 4 bases, with 14 bases spanning the gap. The CDR3 sequence: CAWTRLQSGNTIYF. The CDR3 coding sequence is TGTGCCTGGACGCGGTTACAATCGGGAAACACCATATATTTT.

The V call is TRBV6-6, the J call TRBJ2-4, with TRBD1 as a possible D gene (6 bases). With 5 bases removed from V and 3 bases from J, the gap between germline ends came to 14 bases. The CDR3 runs 15 residues. CDR1 is MNHNY, CDR2 SVGAGI, per germline (reference sequence). CDR3 sequence: CASSPRQGGKNIQYF. The CDR3 nucleotides are TGTGCCAGCAGTCCCCGGCAAGGGGGCAAAAACATTCAGTACTTC.

The chain recombines TRBV7-2 with TRBJ1-2; unclear D gene. In germline, CDR1 is SGHTA, CDR2 FQGNSA. CDR3 length equals 13 residues. Trimming stripped 4 bases from V and 8 bases from J, with 14 bases between. The CDR3 coding sequence is TGTGCCAGCAGCTCTGGGCCCCGGGGAGGCTACACCTTC. It encodes CASSSGPRGGYTF.

The chain has TRBV6-5 and TRBJ2-2; D may correspond to TRBD1 or TRBD2 (5 bases each). Germline assignment: CDR1 MNHEY and CDR2 SVGAGI. The CDR3 spans 16 residues. V was cut by 0 bases and J by 3 bases, with 11 bases left in between. This CDR3 reads CASSYSSGPDTGELFF. The CDR3 DNA sequence: TGTGCCAGCAGTTACTCTTCGGGGCCCGACACCGGGGAGCTGTTTTTT.